This TCR beta chain is drawn from a study of early T cells in non-severe SARS-CoV-2 infection. This clonotype came up many times. Individually, cDNA molecules had unique molecular identifiers attached to them. TCRdb ran MiXCR on the 5' RACE reads and lists one entry per CDR3 protein. The sample holds tens of thousands of distinct CDR3 sequences, roughly 12% seen once. Trimming removed 5 bases from V and 0 bases from J, with 10 bases in between. The CDR3 is 14 residues long. CDR1 SNHLY and CDR2 FYNNEI come from the germline V gene. The genes are TRBV2 and TRBJ2-5; D is perhaps TRBD1 (6 bases). Sequencing was done on a sample of whole blood. The source is an adult who was a healthcare worker with PCR-confirmed SARS-CoV-2 infection or an uninfected control (not recorded which). CDR3 loop: CASSIQGNQETQYF. The CDR3, as DNA: TGTGCCAGCAGTATTCAGGGGAACCAAGAGACCCAGTACTTC. Supplemented by reference TRBV2 and TRBJ2-5, the full variable domain reads EPEVTQTPSHQVTQMGQEVILRCVPISNHLYFYWYRQILGQKVEFLVSFYNNEISEKSEIFDDQFSVERPDGSNFTLKIRSTKLEDSAMYFCASSIQGNQETQYFGPGTRLLVL.